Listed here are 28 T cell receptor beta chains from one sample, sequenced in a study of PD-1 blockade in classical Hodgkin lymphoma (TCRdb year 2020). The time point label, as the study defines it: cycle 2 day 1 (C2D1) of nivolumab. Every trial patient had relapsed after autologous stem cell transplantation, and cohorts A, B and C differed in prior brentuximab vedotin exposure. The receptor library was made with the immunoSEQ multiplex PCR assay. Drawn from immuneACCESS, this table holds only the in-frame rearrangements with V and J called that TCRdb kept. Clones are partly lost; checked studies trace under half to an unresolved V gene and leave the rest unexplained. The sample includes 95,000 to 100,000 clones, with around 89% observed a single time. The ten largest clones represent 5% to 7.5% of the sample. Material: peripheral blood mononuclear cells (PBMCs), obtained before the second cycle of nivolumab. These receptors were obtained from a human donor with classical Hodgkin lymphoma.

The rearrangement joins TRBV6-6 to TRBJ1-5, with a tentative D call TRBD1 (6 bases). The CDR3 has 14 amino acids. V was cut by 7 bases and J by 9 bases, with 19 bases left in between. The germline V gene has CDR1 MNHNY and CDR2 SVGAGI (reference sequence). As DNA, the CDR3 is TGTGCCAGCAAGGCGGGGGGGCTCCCAGGGCCCCAGCATTTT. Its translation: CASKAGGLPGPQHF.

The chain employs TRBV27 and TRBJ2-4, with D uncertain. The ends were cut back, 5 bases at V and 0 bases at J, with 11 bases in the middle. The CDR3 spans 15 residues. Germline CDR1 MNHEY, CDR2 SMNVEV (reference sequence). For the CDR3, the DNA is TGTGCCAGCAGTGGTTATCCACTAGCCAAAAACATTCAGTACTTC. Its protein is CASSGYPLAKNIQYF.

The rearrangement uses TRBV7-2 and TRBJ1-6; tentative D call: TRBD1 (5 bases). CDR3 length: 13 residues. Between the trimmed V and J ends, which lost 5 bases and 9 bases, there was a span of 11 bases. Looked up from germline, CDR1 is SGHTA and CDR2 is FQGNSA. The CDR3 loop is CASSDNRSSPLHF. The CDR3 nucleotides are TGTGCCAGCAGCGACAACAGGAGTTCACCCCTCCACTTT.

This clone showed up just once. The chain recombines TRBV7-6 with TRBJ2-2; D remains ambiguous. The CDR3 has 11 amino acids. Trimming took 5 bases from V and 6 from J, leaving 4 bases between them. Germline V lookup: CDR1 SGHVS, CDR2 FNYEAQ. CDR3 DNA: TGTGCCAGCAGCCCCCCCGGGGAGCTGTTTTTT. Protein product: CASSPPGELFF.

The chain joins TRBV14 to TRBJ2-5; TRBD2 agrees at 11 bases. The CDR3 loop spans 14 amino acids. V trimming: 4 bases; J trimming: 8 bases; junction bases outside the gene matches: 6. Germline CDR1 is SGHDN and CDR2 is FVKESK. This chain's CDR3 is CASSPRLAGTTQYF. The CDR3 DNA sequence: TGTGCCAGCAGCCCGAGACTAGCGGGAACAACCCAGTACTTC.

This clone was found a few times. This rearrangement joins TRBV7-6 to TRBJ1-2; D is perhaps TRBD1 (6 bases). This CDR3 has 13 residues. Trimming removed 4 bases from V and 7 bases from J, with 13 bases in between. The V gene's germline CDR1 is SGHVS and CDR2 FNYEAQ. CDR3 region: CASSWPEGVGYTF. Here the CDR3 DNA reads TGTGCCAGCAGCTGGCCGGAGGGGGTTGGCTACACCTTC.

CDR3 nucleotide sequence: TGTGCCAGCAGCTTAACTGTACTAGCGGGGGTGGTGGAGACCCAGTACTTC. It is translated as CASSLTVLAGVVETQYF. This rearrangement joins TRBV7-9 to TRBJ2-5; 11 nucleotides line up with TRBD2. This CDR3 is built from 17 residues. V gave up 2 bases and J gave up 5 bases; unmatched junction bases: 10. Looked up from germline, CDR1 is SEHNR and CDR2 is FQNEAQ (reference sequence).

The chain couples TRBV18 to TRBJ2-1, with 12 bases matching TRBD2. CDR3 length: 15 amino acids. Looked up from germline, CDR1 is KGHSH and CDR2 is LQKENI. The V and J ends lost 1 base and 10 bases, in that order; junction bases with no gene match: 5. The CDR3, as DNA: TGTGCCAGCTCACCACGGCTAGCGGGGGGGGAAGAGCAGTTCTTC. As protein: CASSPRLAGGEEQFF.

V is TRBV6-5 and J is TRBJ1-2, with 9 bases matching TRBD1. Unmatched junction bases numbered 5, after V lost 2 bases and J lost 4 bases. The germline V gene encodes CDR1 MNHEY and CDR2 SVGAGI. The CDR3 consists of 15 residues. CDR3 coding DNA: TGTGCCAGCAGTTACGCACCGGGACAGGGCTATGGCTACACCTTC. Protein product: CASSYAPGQGYGYTF.

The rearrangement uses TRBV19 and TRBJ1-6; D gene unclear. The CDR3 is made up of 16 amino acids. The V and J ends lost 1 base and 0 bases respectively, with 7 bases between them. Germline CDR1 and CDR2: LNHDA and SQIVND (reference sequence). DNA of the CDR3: TGTGCCAGTAGTATAGGCGGGTCCTCCTATAATTCACCCCTCCACTTT. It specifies CASSIGGSSYNSPLHF.

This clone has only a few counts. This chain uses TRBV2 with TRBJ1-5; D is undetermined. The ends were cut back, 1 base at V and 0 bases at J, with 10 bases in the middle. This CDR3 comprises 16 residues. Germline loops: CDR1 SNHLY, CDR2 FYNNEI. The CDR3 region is CASSEDRGLSNQPQHF. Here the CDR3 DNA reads TGTGCCAGCAGTGAAGACCGAGGACTTAGCAATCAGCCCCAGCATTTT.

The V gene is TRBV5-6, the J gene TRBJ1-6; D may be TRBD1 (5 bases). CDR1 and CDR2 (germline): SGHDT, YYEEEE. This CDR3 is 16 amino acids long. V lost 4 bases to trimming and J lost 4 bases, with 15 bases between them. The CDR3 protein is CASSEDISGYNSPLHF. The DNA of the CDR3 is TGTGCCAGCAGCGAGGACATCTCAGGTTATAATTCACCCCTCCACTTT.

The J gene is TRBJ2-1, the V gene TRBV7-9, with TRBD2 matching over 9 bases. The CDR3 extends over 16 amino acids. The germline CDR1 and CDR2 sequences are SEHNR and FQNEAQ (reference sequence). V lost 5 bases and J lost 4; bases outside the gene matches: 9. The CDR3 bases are TGTGCCAGCAGCCCACCGAGCGGGGGGACGTACAATGAGCAGTTCTTC. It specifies CASSPPSGGTYNEQFF. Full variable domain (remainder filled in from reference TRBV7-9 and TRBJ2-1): DTGVSQNPRHKITKRGQNVTFRCDPISEHNRLYWYRQTLGQGPEFLTYFQNEAQLEKSRLLSDRFSAERPKGSFSTLEIQRTEQGDSAMYLCASSPPSGGTYNEQFFGPGTRLTVL.

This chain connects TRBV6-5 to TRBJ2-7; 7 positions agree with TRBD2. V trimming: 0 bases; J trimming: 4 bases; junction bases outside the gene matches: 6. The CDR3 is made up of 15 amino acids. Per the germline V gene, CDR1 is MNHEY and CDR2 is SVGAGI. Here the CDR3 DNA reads TGTGCCAGCAGTTACTCGTATCGGGGGGTGTACGAGCAGTACTTC. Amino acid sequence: CASSYSYRGVYEQYF.

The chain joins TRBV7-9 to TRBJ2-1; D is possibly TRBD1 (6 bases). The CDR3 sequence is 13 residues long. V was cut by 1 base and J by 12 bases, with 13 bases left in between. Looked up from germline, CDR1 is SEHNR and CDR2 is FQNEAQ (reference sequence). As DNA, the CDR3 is TGTGCCAGCAGCTTAGGGAACAGGGAATGGCAGTTCTTC. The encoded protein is CASSLGNREWQFF.

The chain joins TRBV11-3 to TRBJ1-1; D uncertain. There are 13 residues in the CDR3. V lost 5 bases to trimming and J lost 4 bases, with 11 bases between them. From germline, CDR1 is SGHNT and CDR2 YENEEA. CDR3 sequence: CASSPSPFTEAFF. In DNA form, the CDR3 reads TGTGCCAGCAGCCCGAGTCCCTTCACTGAAGCTTTCTTT.

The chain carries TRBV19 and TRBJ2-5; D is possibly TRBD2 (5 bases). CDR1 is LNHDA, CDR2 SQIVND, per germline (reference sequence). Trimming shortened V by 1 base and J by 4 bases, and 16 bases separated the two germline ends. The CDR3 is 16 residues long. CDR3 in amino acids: CASSIALDLLGETQYF. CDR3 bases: TGTGCCAGTAGTATAGCCCTGGACTTGTTGGGAGAGACCCAGTACTTC.

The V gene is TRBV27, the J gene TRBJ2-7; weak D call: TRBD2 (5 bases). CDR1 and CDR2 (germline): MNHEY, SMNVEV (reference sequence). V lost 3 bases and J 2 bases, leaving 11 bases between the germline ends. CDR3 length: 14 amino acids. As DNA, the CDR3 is TGTGCCAGCAGTTTGCGAGGGAAGGCCTACGAGCAGTACTTC. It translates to CASSLRGKAYEQYF.

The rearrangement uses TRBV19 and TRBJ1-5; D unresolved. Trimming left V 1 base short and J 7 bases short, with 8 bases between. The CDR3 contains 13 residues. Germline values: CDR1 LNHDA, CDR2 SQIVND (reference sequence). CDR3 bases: TGTGCCAGTAGTATAGGGAATTTCCAGCCCCAGCATTTT. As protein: CASSIGNFQPQHF.

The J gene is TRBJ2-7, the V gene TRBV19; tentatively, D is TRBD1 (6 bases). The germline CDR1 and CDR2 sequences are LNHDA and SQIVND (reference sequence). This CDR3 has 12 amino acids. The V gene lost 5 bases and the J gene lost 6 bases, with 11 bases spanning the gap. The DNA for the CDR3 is TGTGCCAGTAGTCCGGGACACGTCGAGCAGTACTTC. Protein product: CASSPGHVEQYF.

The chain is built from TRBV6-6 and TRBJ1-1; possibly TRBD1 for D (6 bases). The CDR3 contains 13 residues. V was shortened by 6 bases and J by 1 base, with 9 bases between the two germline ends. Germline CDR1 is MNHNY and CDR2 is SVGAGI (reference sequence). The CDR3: CASSPTGNTEAFF. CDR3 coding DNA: TGTGCCAGCAGCCCGACAGGGAACACTGAAGCTTTCTTT.

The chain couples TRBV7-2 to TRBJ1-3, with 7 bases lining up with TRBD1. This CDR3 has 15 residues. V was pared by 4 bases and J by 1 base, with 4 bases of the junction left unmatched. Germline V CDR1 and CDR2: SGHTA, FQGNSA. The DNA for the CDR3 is TGTGCCAGCAGCTACGGGACAGTTTCTGGAAACACCATATATTTT. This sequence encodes CASSYGTVSGNTIYF.

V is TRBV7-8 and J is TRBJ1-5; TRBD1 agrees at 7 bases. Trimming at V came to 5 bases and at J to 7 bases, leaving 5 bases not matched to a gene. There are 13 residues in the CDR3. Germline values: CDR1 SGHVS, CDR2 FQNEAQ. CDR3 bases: TGTGCCAGCAGCCGTAACAGGGGCCAGCCCCAGCATTTT. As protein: CASSRNRGQPQHF. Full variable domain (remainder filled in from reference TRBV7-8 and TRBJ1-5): GAGVSQSPRYKVAKRGQDVALRCDPISGHVSLFWYQQALGQGPEFLTYFQNEAQLDKSGLPSDRFFAERPEGSVSTLKIQRTQQEDSAVYLCASSRNRGQPQHFGDGTRLSIL.

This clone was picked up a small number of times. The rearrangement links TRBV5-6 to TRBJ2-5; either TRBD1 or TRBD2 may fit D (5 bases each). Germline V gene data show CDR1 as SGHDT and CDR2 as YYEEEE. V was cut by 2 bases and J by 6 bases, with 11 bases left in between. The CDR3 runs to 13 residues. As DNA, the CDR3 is TGTGCCAGCAGCTTTCGGGACCCTCAGACCCAGTACTTC. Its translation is CASSFRDPQTQYF.

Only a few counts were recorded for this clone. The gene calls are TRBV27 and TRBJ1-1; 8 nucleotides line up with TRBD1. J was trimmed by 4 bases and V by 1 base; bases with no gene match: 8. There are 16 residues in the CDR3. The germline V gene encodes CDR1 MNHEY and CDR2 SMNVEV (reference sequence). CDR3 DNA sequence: TGTGCCAGCAGTTTATTAGGTGCAGGGGGCTCCACTGAAGCTTTCTTT. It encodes CASSLLGAGGSTEAFF.

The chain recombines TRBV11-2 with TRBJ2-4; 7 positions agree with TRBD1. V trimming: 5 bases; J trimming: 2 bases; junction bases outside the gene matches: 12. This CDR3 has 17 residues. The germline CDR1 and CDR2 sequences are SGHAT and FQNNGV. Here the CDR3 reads CASSLPSRGWSKNIQYF. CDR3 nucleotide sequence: TGTGCCAGCAGCCTACCGAGCAGGGGGTGGTCCAAAAACATTCAGTACTTC.

The CDR3: CASSPRGAGLTQYF. In nucleotides, the CDR3 is TGTGCCAGCAGTCCCCGAGGAGCGGGGCTGACCCAGTACTTC. The rearrangement joins TRBV27 to TRBJ2-5, with 7 bases aligning to TRBD2. V lost 5 bases and J lost 7; bases outside the gene matches: 10. Per the germline V gene, CDR1 is MNHEY and CDR2 is SMNVEV (reference sequence). The CDR3 consists of 14 residues.

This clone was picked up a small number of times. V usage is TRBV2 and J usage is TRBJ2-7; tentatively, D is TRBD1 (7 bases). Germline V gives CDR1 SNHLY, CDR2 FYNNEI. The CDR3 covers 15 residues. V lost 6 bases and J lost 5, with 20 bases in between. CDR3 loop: CASREEGQNRNEQYF. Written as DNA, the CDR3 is TGTGCCAGCAGGGAGGAGGGACAGAACAGGAACGAGCAGTACTTC.